This record covers a single TCR beta chain. Its matching antigen is unknown. These data are taken from a study of blood T cells in healthy people across ages. The second PCR ran about 7 to 12 cycles with a sample-barcoded 5' primer and J-beta primers. Every individual sample yielded 2.5 million or more paired-end reads (each containing CDR3). TCRdb recomputed calls from the 5' RACE reads with MiXCR, one row per CDR3 protein. Here the sample spans roughly 800,000 distinct CDR3 sequences, approximately 25% being singletons. The V gene's germline CDR1 is DFQATT and CDR2 SNEGSKA (reference sequence). The CDR3 totals 13 residues. V dropped 4 bases and J dropped 5 bases, with 14 bases sitting between them. Regarding the study as a whole: Age advanced and TCR beta diversity per million T cells fell, roughly linearly.

These records were also assigned to another study, of T cells of mothers and their children. This second report adds: With unrelated pairs as the comparison, related mother-child pairs had a slightly higher overlap that was not significant.

This rearrangement joins TRBV20-1 to TRBJ2-5; D is possibly TRBD1 or TRBD2 (5 bases each). Sequenced material: blood. The TCR originated in a boy aged 5-17 years in good health. CDR3 sequence: CSAIPAGTETQYF. Written as DNA, the CDR3 is TGCAGTGCTATCCCCGCCGGGACGGAGACCCAGTACTTC.